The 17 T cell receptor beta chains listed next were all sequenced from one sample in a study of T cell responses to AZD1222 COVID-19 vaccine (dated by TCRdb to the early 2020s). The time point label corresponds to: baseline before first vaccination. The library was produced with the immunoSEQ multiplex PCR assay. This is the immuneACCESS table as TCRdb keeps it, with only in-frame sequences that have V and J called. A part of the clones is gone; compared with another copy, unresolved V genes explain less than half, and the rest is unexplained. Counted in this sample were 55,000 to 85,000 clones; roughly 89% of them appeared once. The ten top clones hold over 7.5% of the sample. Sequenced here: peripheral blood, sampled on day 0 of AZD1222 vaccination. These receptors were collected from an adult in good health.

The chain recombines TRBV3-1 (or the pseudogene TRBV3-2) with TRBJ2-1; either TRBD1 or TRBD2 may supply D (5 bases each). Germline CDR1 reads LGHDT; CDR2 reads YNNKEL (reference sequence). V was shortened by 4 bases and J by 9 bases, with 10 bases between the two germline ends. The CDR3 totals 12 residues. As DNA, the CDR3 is TGTGCCAGCAGCCCCCAGGGAGTTGAGCAGTTCTTC. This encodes CASSPQGVEQFF.

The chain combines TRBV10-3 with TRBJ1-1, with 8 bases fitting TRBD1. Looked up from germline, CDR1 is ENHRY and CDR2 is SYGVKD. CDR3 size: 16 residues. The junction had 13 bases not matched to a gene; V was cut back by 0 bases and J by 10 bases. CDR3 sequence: CAISESSGGQKIGAFF. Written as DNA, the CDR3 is TGTGCCATCAGTGAGTCATCAGGGGGCCAAAAGATCGGAGCTTTCTTT.

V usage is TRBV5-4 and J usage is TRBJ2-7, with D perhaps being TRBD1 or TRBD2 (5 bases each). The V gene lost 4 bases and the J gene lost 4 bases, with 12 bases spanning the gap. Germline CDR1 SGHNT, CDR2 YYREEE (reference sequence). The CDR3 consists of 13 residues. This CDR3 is CASSPRDAYEQYF. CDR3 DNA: TGTGCCAGCAGCCCTCGGGACGCTTACGAGCAGTACTTC.

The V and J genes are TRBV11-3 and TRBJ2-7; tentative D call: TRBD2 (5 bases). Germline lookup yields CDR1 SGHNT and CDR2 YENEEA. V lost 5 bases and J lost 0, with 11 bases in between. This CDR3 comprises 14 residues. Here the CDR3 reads CASSHGGSSYEQYF. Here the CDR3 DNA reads TGTGCCAGCAGCCACGGAGGAAGCTCCTACGAGCAGTACTTC.

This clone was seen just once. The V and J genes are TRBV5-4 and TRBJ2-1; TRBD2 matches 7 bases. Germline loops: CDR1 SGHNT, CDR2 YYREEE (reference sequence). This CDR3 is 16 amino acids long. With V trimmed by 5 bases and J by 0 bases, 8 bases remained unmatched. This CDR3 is CASSEASGYSYNEQFF. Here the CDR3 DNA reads TGTGCCAGCAGTGAGGCTAGCGGATACTCCTACAATGAGCAGTTCTTC.

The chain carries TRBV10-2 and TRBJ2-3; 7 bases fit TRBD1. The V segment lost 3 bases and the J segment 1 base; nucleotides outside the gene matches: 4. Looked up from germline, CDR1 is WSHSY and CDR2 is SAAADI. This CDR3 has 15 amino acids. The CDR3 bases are TGCGCCAGCAGTGAAGGGGGCACTGGCACAGATACGCAGTATTTT. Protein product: CASSEGGTGTDTQYF.

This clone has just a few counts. This CDR3 is CASKGPGSPLHF. In nucleotides, the CDR3 is TGTGCCAGCAAGGGGCCGGGTTCACCCCTCCACTTT. V gene TRBV12-3 or TRBV12-4 combines with J gene TRBJ1-6; TRBD1 is a possible D gene (5 bases). Trimming removed 7 bases from V and 9 bases from J, with 10 bases in between. CDR3 size: 12 residues.

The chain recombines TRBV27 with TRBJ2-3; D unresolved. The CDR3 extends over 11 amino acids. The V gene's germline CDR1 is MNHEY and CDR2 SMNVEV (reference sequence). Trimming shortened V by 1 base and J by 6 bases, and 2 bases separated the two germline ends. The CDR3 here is CASSLFDTQYF. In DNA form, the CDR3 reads TGTGCCAGCAGTTTATTTGATACGCAGTATTTT.

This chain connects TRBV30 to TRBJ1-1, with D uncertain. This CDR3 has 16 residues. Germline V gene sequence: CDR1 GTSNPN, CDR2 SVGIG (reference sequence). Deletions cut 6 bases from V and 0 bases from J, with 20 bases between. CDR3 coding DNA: TGTGCCTGCTACTACGGACGCTTACTTATGAACACTGAAGCTTTCTTT. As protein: CACYYGRLLMNTEAFF.

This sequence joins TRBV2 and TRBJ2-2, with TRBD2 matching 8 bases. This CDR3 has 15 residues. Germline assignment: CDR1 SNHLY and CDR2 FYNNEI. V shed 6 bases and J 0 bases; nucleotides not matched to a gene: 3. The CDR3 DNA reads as TGTGCCAGCAGGGTGGGACTAGCGAACACCGGGGAGCTGTTTTTT. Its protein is CASRVGLANTGELFF.

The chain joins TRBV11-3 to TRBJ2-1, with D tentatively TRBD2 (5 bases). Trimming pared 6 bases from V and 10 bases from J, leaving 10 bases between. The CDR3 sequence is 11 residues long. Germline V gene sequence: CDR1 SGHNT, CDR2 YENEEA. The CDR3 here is CASSLRGEQFF. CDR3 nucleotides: TGTGCCAGCAGTTTAAGAGGGGAGCAGTTCTTC.

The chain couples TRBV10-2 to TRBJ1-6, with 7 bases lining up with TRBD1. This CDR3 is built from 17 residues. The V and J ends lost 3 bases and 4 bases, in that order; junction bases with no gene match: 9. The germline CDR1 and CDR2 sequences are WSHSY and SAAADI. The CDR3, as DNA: TGCGCCAGCAGTGAAGCTCAGGGGGGTGCTTATAATTCACCCCTCCACTTT. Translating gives CASSEAQGGAYNSPLHF.

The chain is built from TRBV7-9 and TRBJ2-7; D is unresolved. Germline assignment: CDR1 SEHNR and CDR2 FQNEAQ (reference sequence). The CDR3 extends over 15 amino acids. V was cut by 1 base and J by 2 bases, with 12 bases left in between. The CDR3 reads CASSLGGPLAYEQYF. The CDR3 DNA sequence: TGTGCCAGCAGCTTAGGAGGTCCTCTTGCCTACGAGCAGTACTTC.

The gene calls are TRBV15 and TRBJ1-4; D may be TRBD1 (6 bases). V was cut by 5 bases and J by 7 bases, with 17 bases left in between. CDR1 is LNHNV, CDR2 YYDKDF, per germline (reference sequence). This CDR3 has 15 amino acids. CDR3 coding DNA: TGTGCCACCAGCGGGGGGGGCGAGGCTTTTGAAAAACTGTTTTTT. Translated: CATSGGGEAFEKLFF.

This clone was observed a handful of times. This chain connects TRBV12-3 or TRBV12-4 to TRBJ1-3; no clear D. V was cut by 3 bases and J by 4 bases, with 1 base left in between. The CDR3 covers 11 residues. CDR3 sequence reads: CASSLGNTIYF. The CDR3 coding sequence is TGTGCCAGCAGTTTGGGAAACACCATATATTTT.

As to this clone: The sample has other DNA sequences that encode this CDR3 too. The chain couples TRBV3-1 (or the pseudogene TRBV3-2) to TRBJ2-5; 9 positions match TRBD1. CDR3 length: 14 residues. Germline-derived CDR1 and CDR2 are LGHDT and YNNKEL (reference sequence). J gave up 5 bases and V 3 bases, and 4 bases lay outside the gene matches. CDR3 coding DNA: TGTGCCAGCAGCCAGGCGGGGACAGGGGAGACCCAGTACTTC. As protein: CASSQAGTGETQYF.

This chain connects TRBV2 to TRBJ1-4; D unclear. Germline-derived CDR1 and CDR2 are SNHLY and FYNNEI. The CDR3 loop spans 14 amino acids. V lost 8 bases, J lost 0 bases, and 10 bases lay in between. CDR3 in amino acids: CASFTPSTNEKLFF. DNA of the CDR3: TGTGCCAGCTTTACGCCATCAACTAATGAAAAACTGTTTTTT.